A selection of T cell receptor beta chains follows, all from one sample in a study of T cell responses to AZD1222 COVID-19 vaccine. Some clones are missing from TCRdb's copy, which holds only in-frame ones; the method was immunoSEQ multiplex PCR. The profile covers more than 60,000 clones, with about 85% appearing a single time and roughly 19% taken by the ten largest. Here the sequenced sample was peripheral blood, taken on day 0 of AZD1222 vaccination. These receptors originate from an adult in good health. Each CDR3 is given with its conserved first and last residue. Each record gives: D gene, J gene, V gene, CDR3 protein. D genes are given only for firm matches.

D: NA; J: TRBJ2-3; V: TRBV14; CDR3: CASSQLFREASTDTQYF
D: NA; J: TRBJ2-5; V: TRBV5-6; CDR3: CASSLIGEVAQYF
D: TRBD1; J: TRBJ1-6; V: TRBV5-1; CDR3: CASSLDRGYNSPLHF
D: NA; J: TRBJ2-7; V: TRBV21-1; CDR3: CASSKGQGYF
D: NA; J: TRBJ2-1; V: TRBV7-9; CDR3: CASSWDPNEQFF
D: NA; J: TRBJ1-1; V: TRBV11-2; CDR3: CASSLSLNTEAFF
D: NA; J: TRBJ1-3; V: TRBV19; CDR3: CASSTDPSGNTIYF
D: NA; J: TRBJ1-2; V: TRBV6-5; CDR3: CASATLTGLGGYTF
D: NA; J: TRBJ1-1; V: TRBV19; CDR3: CASSTRGVNTEAFF
D: NA; J: TRBJ2-3; V: TRBV11-2; CDR3: CASSLVQPRDTQYF
D: NA; J: TRBJ2-3; V: TRBV12-3/TRBV12-4; CDR3: CASRVTTDTQYF
D: NA; J: TRBJ1-3; V: TRBV15; CDR3: CATSRGGAGNTIYF
D: NA; J: TRBJ2-3; V: TRBV28; CDR3: CASSFVAGTDTQYF
D: NA; J: TRBJ1-1; V: TRBV5-4; CDR3: CASSTKNTEAFF
D: NA; J: TRBJ1-2; V: TRBV5-6; CDR3: CASSLLRGIYGYTF
D: NA; J: TRBJ1-6; V: TRBV6-1; CDR3: CASSDPVPLHF
D: NA; J: TRBJ1-5; V: TRBV6-6; CDR3: CASSPAPDRGAQHF
D: NA; J: TRBJ1-1; V: TRBV9; CDR3: CASSAEDRRNTEAFF
D: NA; J: TRBJ1-1; V: TRBV6-5; CDR3: CAGGAGVNTEAFF
D: TRBD2; J: TRBJ2-1; V: TRBV5-5; CDR3: CASSLGGLAGAHRYNEQFF
D: NA; J: TRBJ1-1; V: TRBV15; CDR3: CATSRDRRNTEAFF
D: NA; J: TRBJ1-4; V: TRBV7-2; CDR3: CASKPQGSVEKLFF
D: NA; J: TRBJ1-6; V: TRBV6-1; CDR3: CASSERTSGSPLHF
D: TRBD1; J: TRBJ2-7; V: TRBV7-3; CDR3: CASSPGQEISYEQYF
D: NA; J: TRBJ2-3; V: TRBV5-4; CDR3: CASSLRPDTQYF
D: NA; J: TRBJ1-2; V: TRBV3-1/TRBV3-2; CDR3: CASSQGTARYGYTF
D: NA; J: TRBJ1-3; V: TRBV5-1; CDR3: CASSLVAGAPSGNTIYF
D: NA; J: TRBJ1-2; V: TRBV28; CDR3: CASSLVSYYGYTF
D: NA; J: TRBJ2-1; V: TRBV5-1; CDR3: CASSLPTRHEQFF
D: NA; J: TRBJ1-1; V: TRBV18; CDR3: CASSQGQQMNTEAFF
D: NA; J: TRBJ2-1; V: TRBV6-5; CDR3: CASGRGTGWEQFF
D: TRBD1; J: TRBJ1-2; V: TRBV14; CDR3: CASSQEVAGGLPSF
D: NA; J: TRBJ2-7; V: TRBV27; CDR3: CASSSSRSVSYEQYF
D: NA; J: TRBJ2-3; V: TRBV10-3; CDR3: CAIGPTSTDTQYF
D: NA; J: TRBJ2-7; V: TRBV3-1/TRBV3-2; CDR3: CASSRGSIYEQYF
D: TRBD1; J: TRBJ1-1; V: TRBV6-6; CDR3: CATDRGNTEAFF
D: NA; J: TRBJ1-5; V: TRBV7-8; CDR3: CASSRMGRSNQPQHF
D: NA; J: TRBJ2-7; V: TRBV28; CDR3: CASNTGRSSYEQYF
D: NA; J: TRBJ2-2; V: TRBV5-1; CDR3: CASSLTGTNTGELFF
D: NA; J: TRBJ1-4; V: TRBV4-1; CDR3: CASSHPVLLGAREKLFF
D: TRBD1; J: TRBJ2-7; V: TRBV3-1/TRBV3-2; CDR3: CASSRTRDSLPYEQYF
D: NA; J: TRBJ1-5; V: TRBV6-5; CDR3: CASRRDQWDNQPQHF
D: NA; J: TRBJ1-1; V: TRBV9; CDR3: CASSALAGREAFF
D: NA; J: TRBJ1-2; V: TRBV29-1; CDR3: CSVALPWGDGYTF
D: NA; J: TRBJ2-3; V: TRBV2; CDR3: CASSEVGGTDTQYF
D: NA; J: TRBJ2-7; V: TRBV2; CDR3: CASMGRPPIHEQYF
D: NA; J: TRBJ1-5; V: TRBV6-1; CDR3: CASSERQGKNQPQHF
D: TRBD1; J: TRBJ2-7; V: TRBV29-1; CDR3: CSVGQGVSYEQYF
D: NA; J: TRBJ2-7; V: TRBV12-5; CDR3: CASGLVTGNSPYEQYF
D: TRBD1; J: TRBJ1-3; V: TRBV4-2; CDR3: CASSQDRGPGNTIYF
D: NA; J: TRBJ1-4; V: TRBV5-4; CDR3: CASSFGVANEKLFF
D: NA; J: TRBJ2-1; V: TRBV19; CDR3: CASSNREVKSYNEQFF
D: NA; J: TRBJ1-5; V: TRBV7-2; CDR3: CASSGGGNQPQHF